Presented here are 19 T cell receptor beta chains from one specimen sequenced in a study of blood T cell repertoires in COVID-19. Repertoires were generated with immunoSEQ multiplex PCR, while TCRdb's copy carries only in-frame clones and drops some. Seen here are 110,000 to 150,000 clones, around 77% observed once, and the top ten hold roughly 8.6%. What was sequenced was peripheral blood. The receptor source for this set is a man aged 50 or older with active or convalescent COVID-19.

This clone has just a few counts. The gene calls are TRBV14 and TRBJ1-2; D is undetermined. Germline CDR1 SGHDN, CDR2 FVKESK. The CDR3 length is 13 residues. Trimming pared 4 bases from V and 2 bases from J, leaving 8 bases between. CDR3 sequence reads: CASSLSRNYGYTF. The CDR3, as DNA: TGTGCCAGCAGCCTAAGCCGGAACTATGGCTACACCTTC.

CDR3 nucleotide sequence: TGCGCCAGCAGCCCCCGGAGTTTGAACACTGAAGCTTTCTTT. Protein sequence: CASSPRSLNTEAFF. The chain joins TRBV4-1 to TRBJ1-1; the D is unclear. The V and J ends lost 4 bases and 0 bases respectively, with 9 bases between them. The CDR3 extends over 14 amino acids. CDR1 is MGHRA and CDR2 is YSYEKL in the germline V gene.

The V call is TRBV6-4, the J call TRBJ2-1; 7 positions agree with TRBD2. Germline CDR1 and CDR2: MRHNA and SNTAGT. V was clipped by 0 bases and J by 1 base; unmatched bases: 0. CDR3 length equals 15 residues. The DNA for the CDR3 is TGTGCCAGCAGTGACTCAGCGGGGTCCTACAATGAGCAGTTCTTC. It is translated as CASSDSAGSYNEQFF.

The rearrangement joins TRBV4-2 to TRBJ1-1, with D perhaps matching TRBD1 (6 bases). V shed 0 bases and J shed 1 base, with 12 bases lying between them. Germline V gene sequence: CDR1 LGHNA, CDR2 YNFKEQ. The CDR3 consists of 16 residues. The CDR3 loop is CASSQDPGQQNTEAFF. CDR3 bases: TGTGCCAGCAGCCAAGACCCTGGACAGCAGAACACTGAAGCTTTCTTT.

The V call is TRBV7-3, the J call TRBJ2-7, with 8 bases that match TRBD2. V was clipped by 2 bases and J by 2 bases; unmatched bases: 2. There are 14 residues in the CDR3. CDR1 is SGHTA, CDR2 FQGTGA, per germline. The CDR3 DNA is TGTGCCAGCAGCTTAGCGGGAGGAGCCTACGAGCAGTACTTC. Encoded protein: CASSLAGGAYEQYF. Full variable domain (outside the CDR3, taken from reference TRBV7-3 and TRBJ2-7): GAGVSQTPSNKVTEKGKYVELRCDPISGHTALYWYRQSLGQGPEFLIYFQGTGAADDSGLPNDRFFAVRPEGSVSTLKIQRTERGDSAVYLCASSLAGGAYEQYFGPGTRLTVT.

About this clone itself: The sample carries other DNA sequences with the same CDR3. The V call is TRBV7-3, the J call TRBJ2-7; 9 bases are shared with TRBD1. This CDR3 is 14 amino acids long. Germline trimming cut 5 bases from V and 4 bases from J; bases unmatched to any gene: 6. Germline CDR1 reads SGHTA; CDR2 reads FQGTGA. This CDR3 is CASSPTGGSYEQYF. The CDR3 nucleotides read TGTGCCAGCAGCCCAACAGGGGGCAGTTACGAGCAGTACTTC.

About this clone itself: A read error may account for a junction end that differs from germline. This chain joins TRBV7-7 and TRBJ2-5; D call uncertain. CDR3 length: 11 amino acids. Germline V gives CDR1 SSHAT, CDR2 FNYEAQ (reference sequence). As DNA, the CDR3 is TGTGCTAGCAGCTTTCGAGAGACCCAGTACTTC. This gives the protein CASSFRETQYF. Looking up the rest from reference TRBV7-7 and TRBJ2-5 gives the full variable domain: GAGVSQSPRYKVTKRGQDVTLRCDPISSHATLYWYQQALGQGPEFLTYFNYEAQPDKSGLPSDRFSAERPEGSISTLTIQRTEQRDSAMYRCASSFRETQYFGPGTRLLVL.

This clone was detected many times. The genes are TRBV18 and TRBJ1-1; D uncertain. The CDR3 is 14 amino acids. CDR1 is KGHSH and CDR2 is LQKENI in the germline V gene. V was cut by 7 bases and J by 1 base, with 13 bases left in between. The CDR3: CASYPQVPNTEAFF. The DNA for the CDR3 is TGTGCCAGCTACCCCCAGGTTCCGAACACTGAAGCTTTCTTT.

This clone came up a few times. The rearrangement uses TRBV27 and TRBJ2-3; 13 positions agree with TRBD2. CDR1 MNHEY and CDR2 SMNVEV come from the germline V gene (reference sequence). V was pared by 6 bases and J by 2 bases, with 8 bases of the junction left unmatched. This CDR3 is built from 17 residues. In DNA, the CDR3 is TGTGCCAGCAGGGGACTAGCGGGGCCCATCCCCACAGATACGCAGTATTTT. Its protein product is CASRGLAGPIPTDTQYF.

The chain carries TRBV25-1 and TRBJ2-7; 9 bases map to TRBD1. CDR1 MGHDK and CDR2 SYGVNS come from the germline V gene. V gave up 2 bases and J gave up 6 bases; unmatched junction bases: 11. The CDR3 loop spans 16 amino acids. The CDR3 sequence is CASSEPPGQGLFEQYF. The CDR3 nucleotides read TGTGCCAGCAGTGAACCACCGGGACAGGGTCTTTTCGAGCAGTACTTC.

This clone was counted only a few times. V gene TRBV1 combines with J gene TRBJ2-7; the D segment call TRBD2 is taken from the table without a DNA check. TRBV1 constitutes a pseudogene. The CDR3 runs 17 residues. Here the CDR3 reads CTSSDGLAGGSSYEQYF. CDR3 nucleotides: TGCACCAGCAGCGATGGACTAGCGGGAGGGAGCTCCTACGAGCAGTACTTC.

This clone appeared a single time. The chain couples TRBV6-2 or TRBV6-3 to TRBJ2-1; 13 nucleotides agree with TRBD2. Germline V gene sequence: CDR1 MNHEY, CDR2 SVGEGT. V shed 4 bases, J shed 12 bases, and the junction held 6 bases outside the gene matches. The CDR3 loop spans 14 amino acids. The CDR3 nucleotides are TGTGCCAGCAGTTTAGGACTAGCGGGAGTGGGGCAGTTCTTC. Translating it yields CASSLGLAGVGQFF.

This rearrangement joins TRBV15 to TRBJ2-7; 7 bases are shared with TRBD1. The CDR3 spans 15 residues. Looked up from germline, CDR1 is LNHNV and CDR2 is YYDKDF (reference sequence). V dropped 0 bases and J dropped 1; count of bases not matched to a gene: 3. The CDR3, as DNA: TGTGCCACCAGCAGAGAGGCAGGGGGATCCTACGAGCAGTACTTC. Its translation: CATSREAGGSYEQYF.

The V call is TRBV5-5, the J call TRBJ1-4; maybe TRBD1 (5 bases). Germline V gene sequence: CDR1 SGHKS, CDR2 YYEKEE (reference sequence). The CDR3 covers 15 residues. The V end lost 6 bases, the J end lost 5 bases, and 17 bases lay between the germline ends. The CDR3 loop reads CASTPSGLSNEKLFF. Here the CDR3 DNA reads TGTGCCAGCACACCGTCGGGACTTTCAAATGAAAAACTGTTTTTT. Complete variable domain (other parts from reference TRBV5-5 and TRBJ1-4): DAGVTQSPTHLIKTRGQQVTLRCSPISGHKSVSWYQQVLGQGPQFIFQYYEKEERGRGNFPDRFSARQFPNYSSELNVNALLLGDSALYLCASTPSGLSNEKLFFGSGTQLSVL.

The J gene is TRBJ2-1, the V gene TRBV9; 12 bases match TRBD2. The junction had 7 bases not matched to a gene; V was cut back by 2 bases and J by 10 bases. The CDR3 runs 15 residues. Per the germline V gene, CDR1 is SGDLS and CDR2 is YYNGEE. The CDR3 DNA is TGTGCCAGCAGCGTCTCTAGCGGGAGGGACCGGGAGCAGTTCTTC. Protein sequence: CASSVSSGRDREQFF. Variable domain in full (rest from reference TRBV9 and TRBJ2-1): DSGVTQTPKHLITATGQRVTLRCSPRSGDLSVYWYQQSLDQGLQFLIQYYNGEERAKGNILERFSAQQFPDLHSELNLSSLELGDSALYFCASSVSSGRDREQFFGPGTRLTVL.

This clone was seen more than once but under ten times. V usage is TRBV5-4 and J usage is TRBJ2-7; 10 bases match TRBD2. This CDR3 spans 13 amino acids. Unmatched junction bases numbered 1, after V lost 2 bases and J lost 5 bases. The germline gives CDR1 SGHNT, CDR2 YYREEE (reference sequence). CDR3 loop: CASSLTSGNEQYF. DNA of the CDR3: TGTGCCAGCAGCTTAACTAGCGGGAACGAGCAGTACTTC.

The rearrangement uses TRBV19 and TRBJ2-7, with 8 nucleotides matching TRBD2. V was pared by 1 base and J by 3 bases, with 8 bases of the junction left unmatched. CDR3 length: 16 residues. Germline V gives CDR1 LNHDA, CDR2 SQIVND (reference sequence). In DNA, the CDR3 is TGTGCCAGTAGTATAGCGTTGGCGGGAGGATACTACGAGCAGTACTTC. This encodes CASSIALAGGYYEQYF.

V is TRBV5-8 and J is TRBJ1-4, with D uncertain. This CDR3 comprises 14 residues. Germline CDR1 reads SGHTS; CDR2 reads YDEGEE. V was clipped by 2 bases and J by 7 bases, with 12 bases between them. The CDR3 DNA follows: TGTGCCAGCAGCTTTCGGGGAAGTGGTGAAAAACTGTTTTTT. Protein: CASSFRGSGEKLFF.

This clone was found a few times. J is TRBJ2-7 and V is TRBV5-5, with a possible D match to TRBD2 (6 bases). Germline assignment: CDR1 SGHKS and CDR2 YYEKEE (reference sequence). V shed 4 bases and J shed 2 bases, with 19 bases lying between them. This CDR3 contains 16 residues. The CDR3 here is CASSTLIGGAPYEQYF. Written as DNA, the CDR3 is TGTGCCAGCAGCACCTTGATAGGAGGGGCCCCCTACGAGCAGTACTTC.